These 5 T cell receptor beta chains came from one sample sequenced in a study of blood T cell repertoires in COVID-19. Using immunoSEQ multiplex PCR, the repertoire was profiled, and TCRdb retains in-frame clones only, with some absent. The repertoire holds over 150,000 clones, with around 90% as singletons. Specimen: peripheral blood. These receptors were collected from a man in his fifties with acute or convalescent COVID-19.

CDR3 in amino acids: CASSLLPEGYGYTF. In DNA, the CDR3 is TGTGCCAGCAGTTTACTCCCCGAGGGATATGGCTACACCTTC. J is TRBJ1-2 and V is TRBV28, with no clear D. Per germline, CDR1 MDHEN and CDR2 SYDVKM. V lost 2 bases, J lost 5 bases, and 12 bases lay in between. The CDR3 is 14 amino acids.

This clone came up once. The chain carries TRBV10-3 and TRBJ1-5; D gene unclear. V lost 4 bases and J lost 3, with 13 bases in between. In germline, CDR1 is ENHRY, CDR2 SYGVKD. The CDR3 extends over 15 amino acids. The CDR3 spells CAISAGRQPNQPQHF. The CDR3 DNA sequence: TGTGCCATCAGTGCCGGGAGGCAGCCCAATCAGCCCCAGCATTTT.

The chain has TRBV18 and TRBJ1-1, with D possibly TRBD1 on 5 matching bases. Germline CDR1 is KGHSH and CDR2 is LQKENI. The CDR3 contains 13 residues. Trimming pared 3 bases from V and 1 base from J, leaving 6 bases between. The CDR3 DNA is TGTGCCAGCTCACCGCAGGGGAACACTGAAGCTTTCTTT. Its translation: CASSPQGNTEAFF.

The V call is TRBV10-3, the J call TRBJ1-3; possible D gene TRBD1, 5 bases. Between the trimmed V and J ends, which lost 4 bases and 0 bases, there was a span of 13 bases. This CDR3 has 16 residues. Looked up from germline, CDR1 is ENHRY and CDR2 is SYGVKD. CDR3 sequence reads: CAISATGDSSGNTIYF. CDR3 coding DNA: TGTGCCATCAGTGCCACAGGTGATAGCTCTGGAAACACCATATATTTT.

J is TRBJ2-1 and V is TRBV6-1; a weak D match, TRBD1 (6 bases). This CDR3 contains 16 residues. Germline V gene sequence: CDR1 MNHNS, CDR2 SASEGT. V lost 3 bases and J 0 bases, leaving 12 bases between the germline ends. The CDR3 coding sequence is TGTGCCAGCAGTGACCTCGGACAGAGCTCCTACAATGAGCAGTTCTTC. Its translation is CASSDLGQSSYNEQFF.